A single sample gave rise to the 18 T cell receptor beta chains below, sequenced in a study of beta chain features in type 1 diabetes. Investigators reverse transcribed all isolated RNA, so they sequenced expressed TCRB transcripts. The method was immunoSEQ multiplex PCR; TCRdb's version includes in-frame clones alone and lacks a portion of them. The sample holds around 140,000 clones, less than 10% seen once. The specimen was central memory CD4+ T cells from blood. All receptors derive from a woman in her forties in good health.

V usage is TRBV27 and J usage is TRBJ2-1, with 9 bases aligning to TRBD1. The J segment lost 13 bases and the V segment lost 4 bases, leaving 14 bases of the junction unmatched. The CDR3 sequence is 15 residues long. The germline gives CDR1 MNHEY, CDR2 SMNVEV (reference sequence). The CDR3 DNA reads as TGTGCCAGCAGTTCTGCCGGGACAGGGATAATGGCTCAGTTCTTC. This codes for CASSSAGTGIMAQFF.

This chain connects TRBV19 to TRBJ2-6; no clear D gene. The germline gives CDR1 LNHDA, CDR2 SQIVND (reference sequence). The V end was cut by 1 base, the J end by 1 base, with 8 bases between. The CDR3 contains 16 residues. The CDR3 region is CASSIVWASGANVLTF. The DNA for the CDR3 is TGTGCCAGTAGTATAGTTTGGGCGTCTGGGGCCAACGTCCTGACTTTC.

This chain connects TRBV6-5 to TRBJ2-1; 8 nucleotides match TRBD1. The germline V gene encodes CDR1 MNHEY and CDR2 SVGAGI. The ends lost 0 bases at V and 10 bases at J; junction bases unmatched: 8. The CDR3 is 15 amino acids. CDR3 amino acids: CASSYSRTGIGEQFF. The CDR3 DNA follows: TGTGCCAGCAGTTACTCCCGGACAGGGATAGGGGAGCAGTTCTTC.

The V gene is TRBV20-1, the J gene TRBJ2-1, with D hard to call. Per germline, CDR1 DFQATT and CDR2 SNEGSKA (reference sequence). The CDR3 has 11 residues. V shed 5 bases and J shed 1 base, with 3 bases lying between them. The CDR3 loop reads CSASSYNEQFF. For the CDR3, the DNA is TGCAGTGCTTCTTCCTACAATGAGCAGTTCTTC.

Only a few counts were recorded for this clone. This chain uses TRBV7-6 with TRBJ2-7; TRBD1 matches 12 bases. The length of the CDR3 is 15 residues. Germline V gives CDR1 SGHVS, CDR2 FNYEAQ. Trimming removed 5 bases from V and 5 bases from J; junction bases left unmatched: 7. The CDR3: CASSTGQGAWDEQYF. The CDR3 nucleotides read TGTGCCAGCAGCACGGGACAGGGGGCTTGGGACGAGCAGTACTTC.

This clone was seen more than once but under ten times. The genes are TRBV11-1 and TRBJ1-6; possible D gene TRBD1, 6 bases. Germline V gene sequence: CDR1 SGHAT, CDR2 FQDESV (reference sequence). This CDR3 contains 15 residues. Trimming stripped 2 bases from V and 12 bases from J, with 17 bases between. The CDR3: CASSLSDRLRGPLHF. In nucleotides, the CDR3 is TGTGCCAGCAGCTTATCCGACAGGCTCCGGGGACCCCTCCACTTT.

The chain combines TRBV9 with TRBJ1-1, with 7 bases identical to TRBD1. CDR3 length: 15 amino acids. V lost 1 base to trimming and J lost 4 bases; unmatched junction nucleotides: 7. The germline CDR1 and CDR2 sequences are SGDLS and YYNGEE. CDR3 sequence reads: CASSVQGGRGTEAFF. In nucleotides, the CDR3 is TGTGCCAGCAGCGTACAGGGGGGTAGAGGCACTGAAGCTTTCTTT.

This clone was counted a few times. This chain connects TRBV9 to TRBJ2-2; 9 bases fit TRBD2. CDR3 length: 14 residues. Trimming removed 7 bases from V and 7 bases from J; junction bases left unmatched: 8. Germline V gives CDR1 SGDLS, CDR2 YYNGEE. In DNA, the CDR3 is TGTGCCAGCGCGGGGGGGCGACAAGTCGGGGAGCTGTTTTTT. Translating gives CASAGGRQVGELFF.

A few counts support this clone. The V gene is TRBV7-2, the J gene TRBJ2-3, with 7 nucleotides matching TRBD1. The CDR3 has 15 residues. CDR1 and CDR2 (germline): SGHTA, FQGNSA. The junction had 2 bases not matched to a gene; V was cut back by 1 base and J by 1 base. CDR3 region: CASSLGQGGTDTQYF. Written as DNA, the CDR3 is TGTGCCAGCAGCTTAGGGCAGGGGGGCACAGATACGCAGTATTTT.

This clone was counted only a few times. This sequence joins TRBV11-2 and TRBJ2-3, with D perhaps TRBD2 (6 bases). The CDR3 loop spans 15 amino acids. Trimming cost V 3 bases and J 3 bases, with 13 bases left between them. The V gene's germline CDR1 is SGHAT and CDR2 FQNNGV. The CDR3 DNA sequence: TGTGCCAGCAGCTTTAGCCATGGGGGGACAGATACGCAGTATTTT. It specifies CASSFSHGGTDTQYF. The whole variable domain, filled in from reference TRBV11-2 and TRBJ2-3, reads EAGVAQSPRYKIIEKRQSVAFWCNPISGHATLYWYQQILGQGPKLLIQFQNNGVVDDSQLPKDRFSAERLKGVDSTLKIQPAKLEDSAVYLCASSFSHGGTDTQYFGPGTRLTVL.

The J gene is TRBJ2-5, the V gene TRBV6-5; 7 bases line up with TRBD1. Losses at the gene ends were 5 bases for V and 5 bases for J; bases not matched to a gene: 11. The CDR3 consists of 15 residues. Germline V lookup: CDR1 MNHEY, CDR2 SVGAGI. CDR3: CASSTGQRLGETQYF. In DNA form, the CDR3 reads TGTGCCAGCAGTACGGGACAGAGATTGGGTGAGACCCAGTACTTC.

The V and J genes are TRBV6-4 and TRBJ1-1; D gene ambiguous. Germline V gene lookup returns CDR1 MRHNA and CDR2 SNTAGT. Trimming removed 8 bases at V and 7 bases at J, with 17 bases between. The CDR3 length is 13 residues. CDR3 sequence (DNA): TGTGCCAGCTCTACCGACGGAGGGCTTGAAGCTTTCTTT. Amino acids: CASSTDGGLEAFF.

The sample holds many counts of this clone. The genes are TRBV20-1 and TRBJ2-5; D gene unclear. The CDR3 runs 10 residues. V was trimmed by 5 bases and J by 5 bases, leaving 6 bases between them. Germline lookup yields CDR1 DFQATT and CDR2 SNEGSKA (reference sequence). Here the CDR3 reads CSAARETQYF. The CDR3 DNA reads as TGCAGTGCTGCGCGGGAGACCCAGTACTTC.

The chain has TRBV11-2 and TRBJ2-5; a possible D gene is TRBD2 (6 bases). Germline-derived CDR1 and CDR2 are SGHAT and FQNNGV. Trimming left V 5 bases short and J 6 bases short, with 16 bases between. The CDR3 extends over 14 amino acids. For the CDR3, the DNA is TGTGCCAGCAGCCCTCGGGACTCCCCAAAGACCCAGTACTTC. It specifies CASSPRDSPKTQYF.

The chain links TRBV11-2 to TRBJ2-7; TRBD1 is a possible D gene (6 bases). V lost 5 bases and J 5 bases, leaving 22 bases between the germline ends. The germline CDR1 and CDR2 sequences are SGHAT and FQNNGV. CDR3 length equals 16 residues. The CDR3 sequence is CASSVVRGSLGHEQYF. CDR3 in DNA: TGTGCCAGCAGCGTTGTCAGGGGATCTTTGGGTCACGAGCAGTACTTC.

The chain combines TRBV11-2 with TRBJ1-4; D is unresolved. CDR1 is SGHAT, CDR2 FQNNGV, per germline. The CDR3 has 14 residues. V lost 2 bases to trimming and J lost 8 bases, with 12 bases between them. The CDR3 DNA reads TGTGCCAGCAGCTTAAATGCAGGTCAGGAAAAACTGTTTTTT. Its protein product is CASSLNAGQEKLFF.

The chain is built from TRBV6-1 and TRBJ1-1, with 7 bases matching TRBD1. V shed 7 bases, J shed 0 bases, and the junction held 5 bases outside the gene matches. CDR1 and CDR2 (germline): MNHNS, SASEGT. The CDR3 has 14 amino acids. The CDR3 DNA sequence: TGTGCCAGCAACCTACAGGGGATGAACACTGAAGCTTTCTTT. It codes for CASNLQGMNTEAFF.

For the CDR3, the DNA is TGTGCCAGCAGCTTAGCTAGCGGTAGCACAGATACGCAGTATTTT. Amino acids: CASSLASGSTDTQYF. The chain couples TRBV7-2 to TRBJ2-3; a weak D match, TRBD2 (6 bases). The CDR3 sequence is 15 residues long. V lost 0 bases, J lost 0 bases, and 7 bases lay in between. Germline V CDR1 and CDR2: SGHTA, FQGNSA.